This TCR beta chain was identified during a study of blood T cell repertoires in COVID-19. About the research overall: From the United States, Italy and Spain came samples of acute and convalescent COVID-19.

Participants came from 20 to 25 US areas, aged about 18 to 100 years. Trimming cost V 5 bases and J 7 bases; bases outside gene matches: 15. The CDR3 spans 16 residues. Germline V gene lookup returns CDR1 PRHDT and CDR2 FYEKMQ (reference sequence). TCRdb keeps only in-frame clones here, not all; method: immunoSEQ multiplex PCR. The sample contains 200,000 to 250,000 clones, about four fifths of which appear only once. The sequencing input was PBMCs or T cells enriched from blood (not recorded which). The rearrangement links TRBV13 to TRBJ1-1; 8 positions match TRBD1. The sequence derives from a woman between 45 and 65 years old with acute COVID-19. In nucleotides, the CDR3 is TGTGCCAGCAGCGCGCGCGGGACAGGAGGTAGGGGTGAAGCTTTCTTT. It specifies CASSARGTGGRGEAFF.